What follows describes a single T cell receptor beta chain. The antigen this receptor binds is unknown. Base qualities are not at hand, and no much larger clone is one base apart. This specimen belongs to a study of blood T cell repertoires in COVID-19 (dated by TCRdb to the early 2020s). Regarding the study in general: Samples covering the acute and convalescent phases of COVID-19 were provided by collaborators in the United States, Italy and Spain. The samples were drawn from the first 160 participants of the ongoing ImmuneRACE study and from some 1,300 subjects provided by 6 global collaborators. The dataset comprised deeply sampled blood TCRbeta repertoires from subjects exposed to, actively infected with, or recovered from COVID-19. HLA class I and class II types, where available, came from metadata supplied by the sample provider rather than from assay-based typing. The repertoires were released in a freely available public database intended as a resource for research on the immune response to SARS-CoV-2. Sample metadata almost always included a de-identified subject ID, COVID-19 status, age in years and sex. The material from the prospective study consisted of cDNA or gDNA derived from T cells, B-cell-depleted T cells, or PBMCs. Broad study findings and their caveats: The amount of clinical and demographic metadata varied by source and participant and was provided uncurated.

TCRbeta CDR3 regions were amplified from genomic DNA by means of the immunoSEQ Assay, a bias-controlled multiplex PCR. Per the source publication's procedure: The number of nucleated cells in each sample was estimated by amplification of reference gene primers within the assay. To quantify the absolute abundance of each unique TCRbeta CDR3 rearrangement, sequence reads were collapsed and filtered. For each sample, productive Simpson clonality was calculated by taking the square root of Simpson's diversity index across productive rearrangements. As stored in TCRdb, this immuneACCESS dataset retains in-frame rearrangements with V and J assigned. A fraction of the clones does not appear; measured against another copy, unresolved V genes explain less than half of the discrepancy, and the remainder lacks a known reason. V, J and clone size were drawn from that table, and D and trimming were deduced from the DNA. A total of roughly 88,000 clones appear in this sample, 87% of them only once. The ten top clones hold 15% to 20% of the sample.

One collaborating source in Seattle enrolled patients during active infection and followed them longitudinally through the course of disease. Collaborating institutions collected whole blood in K2EDTA tubes following their own protocols. Collaborator samples were shipped for TCRbeta analysis as frozen whole blood, isolated PBMCs, or DNA extracted from either sample type. Its CDR3 holds 15 amino acids, cysteine through phenylalanine. The entry retains the CDR3 DNA only, 45 bases that are in frame from base 1. The origin of this receptor is a woman in her sixties with COVID-19, enrolled during active disease. The sequencing input was peripheral blood. Recombination joined TRBV7-5 with TRBJ2-2; the D call TRBD2 from the table was never checked on the DNA. TRBV7-5 is termed a pseudogene. The nucleotides read TGTGCCAGAAGCTTAGCGGGGGGGAACACCGGGGAGCTGTTTTTT. Translated, this gives CARSLAGGNTGELFF.